A single sample is the source of the 2 T cell receptor beta chains below, sequenced in a study of T cell responses to AZD1222 COVID-19 vaccine. Sequencing used immunoSEQ multiplex PCR; TCRdb keeps in-frame clones, though not all of them. The sample includes 80,000 to 100,000 clones, approximately 92% seen only once; the top ten take 10% to 15%. The sequenced sample was peripheral blood, obtained on day 0 of AZD1222 vaccination. These receptors all stem from an adult in good health.

This chain connects TRBV9 to TRBJ1-5; 7 bases agree with TRBD1. Germline V gene sequence: CDR1 SGDLS, CDR2 YYNGEE. Trimming took 0 bases from V and 6 from J; bases not matched to a gene: 6. The CDR3 length is 15 residues. CDR3 sequence (DNA): TGTGCCAGCAGCGTAGGACAGGGCAAAGGTCAGCCCCAGCATTTT. This codes for CASSVGQGKGQPQHF. The entire variable domain, with the rest obtained from reference TRBV9 and TRBJ1-5, is as follows: DSGVTQTPKHLITATGQRVTLRCSPRSGDLSVYWYQQSLDQGLQFLIQYYNGEERAKGNILERFSAQQFPDLHSELNLSSLELGDSALYFCASSVGQGKGQPQHFGDGTRLSIL.

This sequence joins TRBV30 and TRBJ2-1, with D maybe TRBD1 (5 bases). The germline V gene encodes CDR1 GTSNPN and CDR2 SVGIG (reference sequence). V lost 0 bases, J lost 6 bases, and 9 bases lay in between. The CDR3 runs to 13 residues. CDR3 in amino acids: CAWSVQGVNEQFF. CDR3 nucleotide sequence: TGTGCCTGGAGTGTGCAAGGGGTCAATGAGCAGTTCTTC.